Below are 16 T cell receptor beta chains sequenced from a single sample in a study of OX40 agonist ivuxolimab in advanced cancers. Libraries were prepared by immunoSEQ multiplex PCR; TCRdb keeps only in-frame clonotypes and omits some of them. The table shows 40,000 to 55,000 clones, with about four fifths occurring only once. The specimen was CD4+ or CD8+ T cells sorted from blood, collected in a trial of the OX40 agonist ivuxolimab. The receptors here all came from an adult with an advanced solid tumor such as melanoma, head and neck, liver or kidney cancer.

Comments on this clone: The junction does not match germline at one end; this may be a read error. The same CDR3 can be traced to other DNA sequences in this sample. V is TRBV18 and J is TRBJ2-7; perhaps TRBD1 as D (5 bases). The CDR3 is made up of 15 amino acids. Germline loops: CDR1 KGHSH, CDR2 LQKENI. The CDR3 nucleotides are TGCGCCAGCTCACCAATAACAGGAAGCTCCTACGAGCAGTACTTC. Its protein is CASSPITGSSYEQYF.

V is TRBV10-3 and J is TRBJ1-5; D remains unclear. Between the trimmed V and J ends, which lost 7 bases and 2 bases, there was a span of 9 bases. Germline V gives CDR1 ENHRY, CDR2 SYGVKD. The length of the CDR3 is 13 residues. The CDR3 sequence: CAITLEGNQPQHF. The CDR3 DNA reads as TGTGCCATCACCCTGGAGGGCAATCAGCCCCAGCATTTT.

V usage is TRBV5-4 and J usage is TRBJ1-2; D is possibly TRBD1 (5 bases). Trimming pared 6 bases from V and 2 bases from J, leaving 17 bases between. The CDR3 is 15 residues long. Per germline, CDR1 SGHNT and CDR2 YYREEE (reference sequence). In DNA form, the CDR3 reads TGTGCCAGCACCGGGAGGGGCCTGGACAACTATGGCTACACCTTC. Amino acid sequence: CASTGRGLDNYGYTF.

The V gene is TRBV5-1, the J gene TRBJ2-4, with D possibly TRBD2 on 6 matching bases. Trimming removed 0 bases at V and 7 bases at J, with 14 bases between. The germline V gene encodes CDR1 SGHRS and CDR2 YFSETQ. The length of the CDR3 is 15 residues. CDR3 sequence (DNA): TGCGCCAGCAGCTTGGATCCTACTAGCAGCAACATTCAGTACTTC. This sequence encodes CASSLDPTSSNIQYF.

The chain uses TRBV2 and TRBJ2-3, with 11 bases matching TRBD2. This CDR3 spans 14 amino acids. With V trimmed by 10 bases and J by 4 bases, 7 bases remained unmatched. From germline, CDR1 is SNHLY and CDR2 FYNNEI. The CDR3 nucleotides read TGTGCCACAACTAGCGGGAGTGGGTCAGATACGCAGTATTTT. It is translated as CATTSGSGSDTQYF.

The V call is TRBV5-3, the J call TRBJ2-7, with 11 bases identical to TRBD1. TRBV5-3 is labeled an ORF, and its function is uncertain. CDR3 size: 15 residues. J was trimmed by 2 bases and V by 4 bases; bases with no gene match: 5. The CDR3 DNA is TGTGCCAGAAGCCCGCCGGGACAGGGGGCCTACGAGCAGTACTTC. It yields the protein CARSPPGQGAYEQYF.

The chain couples TRBV19 to TRBJ2-2; D ambiguous. The V end was cut by 0 bases, the J end by 10 bases, with 6 bases between. The germline gives CDR1 LNHDA, CDR2 SQIVND (reference sequence). The CDR3 loop spans 12 amino acids. The chain's CDR3 is CASSIDLMELFF. CDR3 DNA sequence: TGTGCCAGTAGTATAGACCTTATGGAGCTGTTTTTT.

The V call is TRBV19, the J call TRBJ2-5; the match to TRBD1 covers 11 bases. This CDR3 is 15 amino acids long. The germline V gene encodes CDR1 LNHDA and CDR2 SQIVND (reference sequence). The V gene end was trimmed by 2 bases and the J gene end by 4 bases; junction bases not matched to a gene: 3. DNA of the CDR3: TGTGCCAGTAGTATATGGGGACAGGGGGGAGAGACCCAGTACTTC. As protein: CASSIWGQGGETQYF.

This clone was observed a handful of times. Other DNA sequences in the same sample also yield this CDR3. The chain recombines TRBV2 with TRBJ1-2; a weak D match, TRBD1 (6 bases). CDR1 is SNHLY and CDR2 is FYNNEI in the germline V gene. This CDR3 has 13 amino acids. V was pared by 6 bases and J by 2 bases, with 10 bases between. The CDR3 loop is CASRQDRNYGYTF. CDR3 in DNA: TGTGCCAGCAGACAAGACAGGAACTATGGCTACACCTTC.

On this clone itself: An end of the junction differs from the germline gene, which may be a read error. The chain couples TRBV7-7 to TRBJ2-1, with TRBD1 as a possible D gene (7 bases). Germline loops: CDR1 SSHAT, CDR2 FNYEAQ (reference sequence). The CDR3 is 15 amino acids. CDR3 bases: TGTGCTAGCAGCCCCGGAGGGGGCAAGTACAATGAGCAGTTCTTC. The encoded protein is CASSPGGGKYNEQFF.

The V gene is TRBV5-1, the J gene TRBJ2-7, with TRBD2 identical over 10 bases. The CDR3 runs to 15 residues. J lost 6 bases, V lost 1 base, and 7 bases had no gene match. CDR1 SGHRS and CDR2 YFSETQ come from the germline V gene. The CDR3 coding sequence is TGCGCCAGCAGCTTGACTAGCGGGGCTACTGGCGAGCAGTACTTC. This encodes CASSLTSGATGEQYF.

This chain connects TRBV19 to TRBJ1-2; D possibly corresponds to TRBD1 (5 bases). The CDR3 loop spans 14 amino acids. V was clipped by 4 bases and J by 0 bases, with 9 bases between them. Germline CDR1 reads LNHDA; CDR2 reads SQIVND (reference sequence). CDR3 in DNA: TGTGCCAGTAGTAAGGGGATTCCTAACTATGGCTACACCTTC. Translation gives CASSKGIPNYGYTF. Supplemented by reference TRBV19 and TRBJ1-2, the full variable domain reads DGGITQSPKYLFRKEGQNVTLSCEQNLNHDAMYWYRQDPGQGLRLIYYSQIVNDFQKGDIAEGYSVSREKKESFPLTVTSAQKNPTAFYLCASSKGIPNYGYTFGSGTRLTVV.

The chain couples TRBV29-1 to TRBJ2-1, with a possible D match to TRBD2 (5 bases). With 4 bases removed from V and 10 bases from J, the gap between germline ends came to 14 bases. This CDR3 region has 12 residues. From germline, CDR1 is SQVTM and CDR2 ANQGSEA. The CDR3 loop is CSVGGQAREQFF. In DNA form, the CDR3 reads TGCAGCGTTGGCGGGCAGGCCCGCGAGCAGTTCTTC.

The chain is built from TRBV4-1 and TRBJ1-2, with D uncertain. Per germline, CDR1 MGHRA and CDR2 YSYEKL. The CDR3 loop spans 14 amino acids. Trimming removed 1 base from V and 4 bases from J, with 10 bases in between. The CDR3 DNA reads as TGCGCCAGCAGCCAAGGTGGTAACCTCTATGGCTACACCTTC. It codes for CASSQGGNLYGYTF.

V is TRBV6-5 and J is TRBJ1-5; D is perhaps TRBD1 (5 bases). From germline, CDR1 is MNHEY and CDR2 SVGAGI. The CDR3 length is 15 residues. The V end was cut by 9 bases, the J end by 1 base, with 16 bases between. The CDR3 coding sequence is TGTGCCAGTCGGTTGAGCCGGGGCAGCAATCAGCCCCAGCATTTT. Its protein product is CASRLSRGSNQPQHF.

The CDR3 loop is CASSQDPAGVIGGELFF. The CDR3 DNA is TGCGCCAGCAGCCAAGACCCAGCGGGGGTTATTGGCGGGGAGCTGTTTTTT. The gene calls are TRBV4-3 and TRBJ2-2; 8 bases agree with TRBD2. There are 17 residues in the CDR3. The V segment lost 0 bases and the J segment 7 bases; nucleotides outside the gene matches: 10. Germline loops: CDR1 LGHNA, CDR2 YSLEER.